These 27 T cell receptor beta chains were all obtained from the same sample, sequenced in a study of T cell responses to AZD1222 COVID-19 vaccine. Method: immunoSEQ multiplex PCR; TCRdb's copy keeps in-frame clones and lacks some. There are roughly 150,000 clones in the sample; approximately 90% occur only once, and 3% to 4% lies in the top ten. Material: peripheral blood, obtained on day 0 of MenACWY control vaccination. These receptors came from an adult in good health.

The genes are TRBV2 and TRBJ2-7; no reliable D call. The V gene's germline CDR1 is SNHLY and CDR2 FYNNEI. The CDR3 totals 12 residues. V lost 7 bases and J lost 3, with 10 bases in between. The CDR3 reads CASMPEFYEQYF. The CDR3 DNA sequence: TGTGCCAGCATGCCAGAGTTCTACGAGCAGTACTTC.

The chain combines TRBV30 with TRBJ2-1, with 11 bases matching TRBD2. Per germline, CDR1 GTSNPN and CDR2 SVGIG (reference sequence). Trimming removed 6 bases from V and 7 bases from J; junction bases left unmatched: 11. The CDR3 spans 15 residues. CDR3 DNA: TGTGCCTGCCCACTGATTAGCGGGGGGGCGAATGAGCAGTTCTTC. Translated: CACPLISGGANEQFF. The variable domain in full, with the rest retrieved from reference TRBV30 and TRBJ2-1, is SQTIHQWPATLVQPVGSPLSLECTVEGTSNPNLYWYRQAAGRGLQLLFYSVGIGQISSEVPQNLSASRPQDRQFILSSKKLLLSDSGFYLCACPLISGGANEQFFGPGTRLTVL.

The chain links TRBV5-1 to TRBJ2-7; possible D gene TRBD1, 5 bases. This CDR3 is built from 12 residues. The ends were cut back, 0 bases at V and 4 bases at J, with 5 bases in the middle. Germline V lookup: CDR1 SGHRS, CDR2 YFSETQ. CDR3 DNA: TGCGCCAGCAGCTTGGGACAGTACGAGCAGTACTTC. Translation gives CASSLGQYEQYF. The whole variable domain, remainder taken from reference TRBV5-1 and TRBJ2-7, is KAGVTQTPRYLIKTRGQQVTLSCSPISGHRSVSWYQQTPGQGLQFLFEYFSETQRNKGNFPGRFSGRQFSNSRSEMNVSTLELGDSALYLCASSLGQYEQYFGPGTRLTVT.

V is TRBV11-3 and J is TRBJ2-2, with D maybe TRBD2 (7 bases). V lost 4 bases to trimming and J lost 1 base, with 13 bases between them. The length of the CDR3 is 16 residues. Germline values: CDR1 SGHNT, CDR2 YENEEA. CDR3 in amino acids: CASSSAGAGNTGELFF. The CDR3 DNA reads as TGTGCCAGCAGCTCGGCGGGGGCAGGGAACACCGGGGAGCTGTTTTTT.

This clone was seen only once. The V call is TRBV7-2, the J call TRBJ2-7; D ambiguous. V lost 4 bases and J lost 2, with 3 bases in between. CDR1 is SGHTA, CDR2 FQGNSA, per germline. The CDR3 is 11 residues long. The CDR3 nucleotides read TGTGCCAGCAGCTCGACCTACGAGCAGTACTTC. Its translation is CASSSTYEQYF.

The V gene is TRBV5-1, the J gene TRBJ1-2; D is undetermined. Looked up from germline, CDR1 is SGHRS and CDR2 is YFSETQ. V was cut by 4 bases and J by 2 bases, with 12 bases left in between. The CDR3 runs to 14 residues. This chain's CDR3 is CASSLQMGNYGYTF. The CDR3 nucleotides read TGCGCCAGCAGCCTCCAGATGGGAAACTATGGCTACACCTTC.

The J gene is TRBJ1-1, the V gene TRBV3-1 (or the pseudogene TRBV3-2); 9 bases match TRBD1. CDR3 length: 16 residues. CDR1 is LGHDT and CDR2 is YNNKEL in the germline V gene (reference sequence). The V gene end was trimmed by 4 bases and the J gene end by 1 base; junction bases not matched to a gene: 7. CDR3 nucleotide sequence: TGTGCCAGCAGCCTCACCGGGACAGGGCCGAACACTGAAGCTTTCTTT. Residues: CASSLTGTGPNTEAFF.

V usage is TRBV19 and J usage is TRBJ1-3; D is ambiguous. Trimming took off 3 bases at V and 0 bases at J, with 9 bases between the two ends. The V gene's germline CDR1 is LNHDA and CDR2 SQIVND (reference sequence). This CDR3 contains 15 residues. The CDR3 nucleotides are TGTGCCAGTAGTATTGCAGAGGGCTCTGGAAACACCATATATTTT. It encodes CASSIAEGSGNTIYF.

The rearrangement joins TRBV15 to TRBJ2-3; 8 nucleotides align to TRBD1. CDR1 is LNHNV, CDR2 YYDKDF, per germline (reference sequence). With V trimmed by 6 bases and J by 2 bases, 4 bases remained unmatched. This CDR3 is built from 14 residues. In nucleotides, the CDR3 is TGTGCCACCAGTCAGGGGGCCTACACAGATACGCAGTATTTT. Translated, it gives CATSQGAYTDTQYF.

The V gene is TRBV2, the J gene TRBJ2-1; TRBD2 matches 13 bases. There are 15 residues in the CDR3. The V segment lost 6 bases and the J segment 9 bases; nucleotides outside the gene matches: 8. Germline loops: CDR1 SNHLY, CDR2 FYNNEI. The CDR3 spells CASRALAGGPGEQFF. The CDR3 coding sequence is TGTGCCAGCAGAGCACTAGCGGGAGGGCCTGGTGAGCAGTTCTTC.

This clone has just a few counts. This chain links TRBV30 with TRBJ2-7, with unresolved D. V lost 2 bases and J lost 12, with 14 bases in between. Germline V lookup: CDR1 GTSNPN, CDR2 SVGIG (reference sequence). The CDR3 spans 11 residues. The CDR3 DNA is TGTGCCTGGAGTTTCGGCAGTCTATCGTACTTC. It codes for CAWSFGSLSYF.

The chain is built from TRBV19 and TRBJ1-1; unclear D gene. This CDR3 is 13 amino acids long. The V end was cut by 4 bases, the J end by 8 bases, with 14 bases between. From germline, CDR1 is LNHDA and CDR2 SQIVND (reference sequence). The CDR3 DNA reads as TGTGCCAGTAGTACTAGGACTGGAGGCGAAGCTTTCTTT. This sequence encodes CASSTRTGGEAFF. Combining the CDR3 with reference TRBV19 and TRBJ1-1 gives the whole variable domain DGGITQSPKYLFRKEGQNVTLSCEQNLNHDAMYWYRQDPGQGLRLIYYSQIVNDFQKGDIAEGYSVSREKKESFPLTVTSAQKNPTAFYLCASSTRTGGEAFFGQGTRLTVV.

The gene calls are TRBV7-2 and TRBJ1-1; possible D gene TRBD1, 5 bases. The CDR3 length is 16 residues. With 5 bases removed from V and 3 bases from J, the gap between germline ends came to 19 bases. The germline V gene encodes CDR1 SGHTA and CDR2 FQGNSA. CDR3 in amino acids: CASSLRRGRSDTEAFF. CDR3 nucleotide sequence: TGTGCCAGCAGCCTCCGCCGGGGGAGATCCGACACTGAAGCTTTCTTT.

In DNA form, the CDR3 reads TGTGCCAGCAGTGCCAAAGGGGGGACTAGCGGGAGAAACGAGCAGTACTTC. This encodes CASSAKGGTSGRNEQYF. This chain joins TRBV25-1 and TRBJ2-7; TRBD2 agrees at 14 bases. Germline lookup yields CDR1 MGHDK and CDR2 SYGVNS. CDR3 length: 17 residues. The V and J ends lost 4 bases and 5 bases, in that order; junction bases with no gene match: 10.

The J gene is TRBJ2-7, the V gene TRBV27; D unclear. This CDR3 has 11 amino acids. Germline-derived CDR1 and CDR2 are MNHEY and SMNVEV (reference sequence). The V end was cut by 9 bases, the J end by 4 bases, with 10 bases between. Here the CDR3 reads CASRTRYEQYF. The CDR3 bases are TGTGCCAGTAGGACGAGATACGAGCAGTACTTC.

This clone is a singleton in its sample. CDR3 in DNA: TGTGCCAGCAGTTACGCGGTTGACAGCGCTTACGAGCAGTACTTC. It yields the protein CASSYAVDSAYEQYF. The chain combines TRBV6-2 or TRBV6-3 with TRBJ2-7, with D tentatively TRBD1 (5 bases). The V and J ends lost 2 bases and 4 bases respectively, with 15 bases between them. This CDR3 spans 15 amino acids. The germline V gene has CDR1 MNHEY and CDR2 SVGEGT.

This clone came up once. The V call is TRBV3-1 (or the pseudogene TRBV3-2), the J call TRBJ2-7, with a tentative D call TRBD2 (6 bases). V shed 0 bases and J shed 2 bases, with 8 bases lying between them. The CDR3 spans 14 residues. CDR1 and CDR2 (germline): LGHDT, YNNKEL (reference sequence). In nucleotides, the CDR3 is TGTGCCAGCAGCCAAGAATGGGGGGCCTACGAGCAGTACTTC. The encoded protein is CASSQEWGAYEQYF.

The CDR3 DNA reads TGTGCCAGCAGCAGGGGAAGTCAGCCCCAGCATTTT. Translation: CASSRGSQPQHF. The V and J genes are TRBV27 and TRBJ1-5, with D maybe TRBD1 (6 bases). CDR3 length: 12 amino acids. Germline V CDR1 and CDR2: MNHEY, SMNVEV (reference sequence). V gave up 6 bases and J gave up 6 bases, with 9 bases separating them.

The rearrangement joins TRBV4-3 to TRBJ1-2, with unresolved D. Per the germline V gene, CDR1 is LGHNA and CDR2 is YSLEER. Trimming cost V 1 base and J 2 bases, with 11 bases left between them. CDR3 length equals 15 residues. CDR3 residues: CASSQGGNSNYGYTF. For the CDR3, the DNA is TGCGCCAGCAGCCAAGGCGGGAACAGCAACTATGGCTACACCTTC.

The chain joins TRBV7-8 to TRBJ2-3; D is unresolved. Germline V gene data show CDR1 as SGHVS and CDR2 as FQNEAQ. CDR3 size: 13 residues. V lost 1 base and J 8 bases, leaving 10 bases between the germline ends. CDR3 in DNA: TGTGCCAGCAGCTTAGATCCGGCAGGTACGCAGTATTTT. This translates into CASSLDPAGTQYF.

CDR3 sequence reads: CASSQEQLNQPQHF. DNA of the CDR3: TGCGCCAGCAGCCAAGAACAGTTAAATCAGCCCCAGCATTTT. The chain uses TRBV4-1 and TRBJ1-5, with no clear D. This CDR3 is 14 amino acids long. Germline CDR1 reads MGHRA; CDR2 reads YSYEKL. The V gene lost 0 bases and the J gene lost 4 bases, with 7 bases spanning the gap.

This clone was detected only once. V and J are TRBV7-9 and TRBJ1-5; TRBD1 matches at 8 bases. The CDR3 is 15 residues long. V dropped 6 bases and J dropped 6; count of bases not matched to a gene: 10. CDR1 and CDR2 from the germline V gene are SEHNR and FQNEAQ (reference sequence). The CDR3 DNA follows: TGTGCCAGCAGTTCAGTGGACAGGGTGGGTCAGCCCCAGCATTTT. It codes for CASSSVDRVGQPQHF.

This clone was observed once. The chain is built from TRBV5-4 and TRBJ2-7; D is ambiguous. The CDR3 loop spans 15 amino acids. V dropped 4 bases and J dropped 0 bases, with 14 bases sitting between them. From germline, CDR1 is SGHNT and CDR2 YYREEE (reference sequence). DNA for the CDR3: TGTGCCAGCAGCGAATTGACGGGCCGCTCCTACGAGCAGTACTTC. As protein: CASSELTGRSYEQYF.

The V gene is TRBV10-3, the J gene TRBJ2-2; D is unresolved. V was trimmed by 10 bases and J by 2 bases, leaving 20 bases between them. CDR3 length: 16 residues. Germline loops: CDR1 ENHRY, CDR2 SYGVKD. CDR3 in DNA: TGTGCCACCAGACCTCATGGTGCACCCAACACCGGGGAGCTGTTTTTT. Its protein product is CATRPHGAPNTGELFF.

The chain carries TRBV14 and TRBJ2-7; possible D gene TRBD2, 6 bases. The CDR3 contains 15 residues. From germline, CDR1 is SGHDN and CDR2 FVKESK. Trimming took off 4 bases at V and 3 bases at J, with 16 bases between the two ends. The CDR3 DNA is TGTGCCAGCAGCCGCCGGGACTCGGTTGTCTACGAGCAGTACTTC. This gives the protein CASSRRDSVVYEQYF.

This clone was picked up a small number of times. The V and J genes are TRBV27 and TRBJ2-7; 14 positions agree with TRBD2. V shed 5 bases, J shed 3 bases, and the junction held 0 bases outside the gene matches. CDR3 size: 14 residues. Germline V lookup: CDR1 MNHEY, CDR2 SMNVEV (reference sequence). The CDR3 bases are TGTGCCAGCAGTGGACTAGCGGGAGGCTACGAGCAGTACTTC. This codes for CASSGLAGGYEQYF.

This clone occurred many times. The rearrangement joins TRBV14 to TRBJ1-3; the match to TRBD1 covers 9 bases. Germline CDR1 reads SGHDN; CDR2 reads FVKESK. The CDR3 spans 18 residues. Trimming at V came to 1 base and at J to 2 bases, leaving 9 bases not matched to a gene. CDR3 amino acids: CASSQGLGQGPTGNTIYF. The CDR3 region has the DNA TGTGCCAGCAGCCAAGGCTTAGGACAGGGGCCCACTGGAAACACCATATATTTT.